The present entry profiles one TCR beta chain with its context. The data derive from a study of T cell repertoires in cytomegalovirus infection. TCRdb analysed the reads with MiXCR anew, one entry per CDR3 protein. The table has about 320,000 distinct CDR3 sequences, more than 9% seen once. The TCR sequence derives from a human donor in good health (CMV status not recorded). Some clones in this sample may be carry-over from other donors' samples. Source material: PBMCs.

Here the CDR3 reads CASSLLDQPQHF. The DNA for the CDR3 is TGTGCCAGCAGTTTATTGGATCAGCCCCAGCATTTT. This rearrangement joins TRBV28 to TRBJ1-5; D is unresolved. Germline assignment: CDR1 MDHEN and CDR2 SYDVKM. The CDR3 runs to 12 residues. V lost 1 base and J lost 5, with 3 bases in between.